This TCR beta chain appears in the sequencing data of a study of T-cell reconstitution after alpha-beta-depleted transplantation in children (dated by TCRdb to the mid-2010s). In terms of the full investigation: The study quantitatively tracked T-cell immune reconstitution after TCRalphabeta/CD19-depleted allogeneic hematopoietic cell transplantation in children using TCR repertoire profiling. Overall study results and their limits: The apparently early recovery of alphabetaT-cell counts about two months after transplant reportedly depended on only several hundred rapidly expanded clones that came from non-depleted graft cells. Over the following months the frequencies of hyperexpanded clones went down, and after one year T-cell counts and TCRbeta diversity were mostly credited to newly produced T cells. The high TCRbeta diversity at day 60 in some patients was ascribed to recipient T cells and intrathymic progenitors that had survived conditioning.

Library construction relied on PCR. For sequencing, an Illumina HiSeq 2500 was employed. Molecular barcoding was employed in the preparation of TCR libraries, with unique molecular identifiers being used to normalize TCRbeta repertoire quantification. TCRdb cleaned the public reads at Q25 with fastp, built clones with MiXCR and kept in-frame beta chains. Rows are combined by CDR3 protein, so each entry shows the most common genes and DNA. The sample table records hundreds of thousands of distinct CDR3 sequences; approximately 11% of these occur just once. The biggest ten clones account for about 30% of the sample. The CDR3, from cysteine to phenylalanine, totals 17 residues. This entry keeps only the CDR3 DNA: 51 bases, framed from base 1. V has 3 bases trimmed and J has 4 bases trimmed; junction bases matching no gene number 10. The sample holds a few counts of this clonotype. Its target antigen remains unknown. No per-base quality is available; no much larger clone lies one base away.

What the treatment or condition label conveys for this sample: allogeneic hematopoietic cell transplantation with graft depleted of TCRalphabeta T cells and CD19 B cells. The children who served as transplant recipients had been given grafts of TCRalphabeta/CD19-depleted allogeneic hematopoietic cells. The sample consisted of PBMCs, taken before TCRalphabeta/CD19-depleted stem cell transplant. The TCR sequence derives from a child less than two years old with acute myeloid leukemia, due to receive a stem cell transplant. The rearrangement joined TRBV12-3 or TRBV12-4 to TRBJ2-3; the junction holds 10 bases that match TRBD2. Here is the DNA: TGTGCCAGCAGTTTCCGGGTAGCGGGGGGCCGTGCAGATACGCAGTATTTT. This yields the protein CASSFRVAGGRADTQYF.